A selection of T cell receptor beta chains follows, all from one sample in a study of shared clonotypes between healthy human individuals. Data came from immunoSEQ multiplex PCR; TCRdb stores just in-frame clones and leaves some out. This table has about 1.9 million clones, 85% to 95% appearing once. Sequencing was done on a sample of naive CD8+ T cells from PBMCs. The source is a man aged 18 to 29 in good health. Some clones in this sample may be carry-over from other donors' samples. Each CDR3 is given with its conserved first and last residue. Fields, in order: CDR3 protein, CDR3 DNA, D gene, V gene, clone size, J gene. D genes are given only for firm matches. Where a row states a size, it is once, few, many or the class of an expanded clone; other rows omit it.

cdr3_aa: CASSLGPRVEQFF; cdr3_nt: TGTGCCAGCAGTTTAGGCCCCAGAGTGGAGCAGTTCTTC; d_call: -; v_call: TRBV27; clone_size: -; j_call: TRBJ2-1
cdr3_aa: CASSEHGAGGANEQFF; cdr3_nt: TGTGCCAGCAGTGAACACGGAGCGGGAGGCGCGAATGAGCAGTTCTTC; d_call: TRBD2; v_call: TRBV2; clone_size: -; j_call: TRBJ2-1
cdr3_aa: CASSLEEWREGSYEQYF; cdr3_nt: TGTGCCAGCAGCTTAGAAGAATGGCGGGAAGGGTCCTACGAGCAGTACTTC; d_call: -; v_call: TRBV7-2; clone_size: -; j_call: TRBJ2-7
cdr3_aa: CASSPRGLYNEQFF; cdr3_nt: TGCGCCAGCAGCCCCAGGGGGTTGTACAATGAGCAGTTCTTC; d_call: TRBD1; v_call: TRBV4-1; clone_size: -; j_call: TRBJ2-1
cdr3_aa: CASSQESSALADTDTQYF; cdr3_nt: TGCGCCAGCAGCCAAGAAAGTTCCGCGCTAGCGGACACAGATACGCAGTATTTT; d_call: TRBD2; v_call: TRBV4-3; clone_size: -; j_call: TRBJ2-3
cdr3_aa: CASSVESELYGYTF; cdr3_nt: TGTGCCAGCAGCGTAGAGTCAGAACTCTATGGCTACACCTTC; d_call: -; v_call: TRBV9; clone_size: -; j_call: TRBJ1-2
cdr3_aa: CASRPAGHSYEQYF; cdr3_nt: TGTGCCAGTCGCCCAGCGGGCCACTCCTACGAGCAGTACTTC; d_call: -; v_call: TRBV19; clone_size: -; j_call: TRBJ2-7
cdr3_aa: CASSQIDSGTYEQYF; cdr3_nt: TGTGCCAGCAGCCAAATTGATTCGGGCACCTACGAGCAGTACTTC; d_call: -; v_call: TRBV4-2; clone_size: few; j_call: TRBJ2-7
cdr3_aa: CASPLGTDPYEQYF; cdr3_nt: TGTGCCAGCCCCTTGGGGACGGACCCCTACGAGCAGTACTTC; d_call: -; v_call: TRBV7-9; clone_size: few; j_call: TRBJ2-7
cdr3_aa: CASSSRRVNHNEQFF; cdr3_nt: TGTGCCAGCAGCTCTAGGCGGGTCAACCACAATGAGCAGTTCTTC; d_call: -; v_call: TRBV11-2; clone_size: -; j_call: TRBJ2-1
cdr3_aa: CASSYVGWAGGGTDTQYF; cdr3_nt: TGTGCCAGCAGCTATGTTGGATGGGCGGGAGGGGGGACAGATACGCAGTATTTT; d_call: TRBD2; v_call: TRBV28; clone_size: -; j_call: TRBJ2-3
cdr3_aa: CASSPRFQGITYEQYF; cdr3_nt: TGTGCCAGCAGCCCTCGGTTCCAGGGGATTACCTACGAGCAGTACTTC; d_call: -; v_call: TRBV7-8; clone_size: -; j_call: TRBJ2-7
cdr3_aa: CASSVRGTAYGYTF; cdr3_nt: TGTGCCAGCAGCGTAAGGGGGACGGCCTATGGCTACACCTTC; d_call: -; v_call: TRBV9; clone_size: -; j_call: TRBJ1-2
cdr3_aa: CASSLASGSSYEQYF; cdr3_nt: TGTGCCAGCAGCTTGGCTAGCGGGAGCTCCTACGAGCAGTACTTC; d_call: TRBD2; v_call: TRBV7-9; clone_size: once; j_call: TRBJ2-7
cdr3_aa: CASSPSLASGRSDEQFF; cdr3_nt: TGTGCCAGCAGCCCATCCCTAGCTAGCGGGAGAAGCGATGAGCAGTTCTTC; d_call: TRBD2; v_call: TRBV7-3; clone_size: -; j_call: TRBJ2-1
cdr3_aa: CSVERGSYNEQFF; cdr3_nt: TGCAGCGTTGAGAGGGGATCCTACAATGAGCAGTTCTTC; d_call: -; v_call: TRBV29-1; clone_size: -; j_call: TRBJ2-1
cdr3_aa: CASSAGDREQFF; cdr3_nt: TGTGCCAGCAGCGCGGGGGACCGGGAGCAGTTCTTC; d_call: TRBD2; v_call: TRBV7-9; clone_size: -; j_call: TRBJ2-1
cdr3_aa: CSVEAGGNQPQHF; cdr3_nt: TGCAGCGTTGAAGCCGGCGGAAATCAGCCCCAGCATTTT; d_call: -; v_call: TRBV29-1; clone_size: -; j_call: TRBJ1-5
cdr3_aa: CASSFLRTGYNEQFF; cdr3_nt: TGTGCCAGCAGTTTCCTCCGGACAGGCTACAATGAGCAGTTCTTC; d_call: TRBD1; v_call: TRBV27; clone_size: -; j_call: TRBJ2-1
cdr3_aa: CARGGGFTDTQYF; cdr3_nt: TGTGCCAGGGGGGGCGGGTTCACAGATACGCAGTATTTT; d_call: -; v_call: TRBV27; clone_size: -; j_call: TRBJ2-3
cdr3_aa: CASNTGGTEAFF; cdr3_nt: TGTGCCAGTAATACAGGGGGCACTGAAGCTTTCTTT; d_call: TRBD1; v_call: TRBV19; clone_size: -; j_call: TRBJ1-1
cdr3_aa: CASSTRQGHSGNTIYF; cdr3_nt: TGTGCCAGCAGTACCCGACAGGGGCACTCTGGAAACACCATATATTTT; d_call: TRBD1; v_call: TRBV27; clone_size: -; j_call: TRBJ1-3